This T cell receptor (beta chain) was recovered during a study of T cell responses to AZD1222 COVID-19 vaccine. V dropped 4 bases and J dropped 0 bases, with 13 bases sitting between them. Per the germline V gene, CDR1 is SNHLY and CDR2 is FYNNEI. The CDR3 totals 16 residues. The data were produced by immunoSEQ multiplex PCR, yet TCRdb's version contains in-frame clones alone and is incomplete. The table has around 140,000 clones, approximately 90% seen once. This chain links TRBV2 with TRBJ1-3; D possibly corresponds to TRBD1 (6 bases). The TCR sequence derives from an adult who received the AZD1222 COVID-19 vaccine. The sequencing here drew on peripheral blood, taken 28 days after the second AZD1222 dose. CDR3 nucleotide sequence: TGTGCCAGCAGTGGCGCCGGGACAACCTCTGGAAACACCATATATTTT. It is translated as CASSGAGTTSGNTIYF.